This T cell receptor (beta chain) was sequenced in a study of OX40 agonist ivuxolimab in advanced cancers. Turning to the study itself: The dose-escalation group included hepatocellular carcinoma, melanoma, renal cell carcinoma and head and neck cancer.

Sampling times: baseline, cycle 4 day 1, cycle 7 day 1. Whole-study results and caveats: At doses 0.1 to 3.0 mg/kg, CD4+ and CD8+ clones expanded. More expanded clones were seen, on average, in CD8+ T cells than in CD4+.

Repertoires were generated with immunoSEQ multiplex PCR, while TCRdb's copy carries only in-frame clones and drops some. The sample carries 30,000 to 40,000 clones, 80% to 90% recorded once. In regard to this clone: Its antigen is not identified.

V lost 6 bases to trimming and J lost 5 bases, with 17 bases between them. Germline V CDR1 and CDR2: MNHEY, SMNVEV (reference sequence). The CDR3 sequence is 14 residues long. The chain joins TRBV27 to TRBJ2-7; D remains ambiguous. The TCR was taken from an adult with an advanced solid tumor such as melanoma, head and neck, liver or kidney cancer. Here the sequenced sample was CD4+ or CD8+ T cells sorted from blood, taken in a trial of the OX40 agonist ivuxolimab. CDR3 protein: CASSLVVSSNEQYF. The CDR3 DNA is TGTGCCAGCAGCCTGGTTGTTAGCTCAAACGAGCAGTACTTC.